Following are 21 T cell receptor beta chains from one sample sequenced in a study of OX40 agonist ivuxolimab in advanced cancers. Libraries were prepared by immunoSEQ multiplex PCR; TCRdb keeps only in-frame clonotypes and omits some of them. The data contain approximately 61,000 clones, 70% to 90% of them singletons. Here the sequenced sample was CD4+ or CD8+ T cells sorted from blood, taken in a trial of the OX40 agonist ivuxolimab. The receptor set was obtained from an adult with an advanced solid tumor such as melanoma, head and neck, liver or kidney cancer.

The chain uses TRBV4-3 and TRBJ2-1, with 8 positions matching TRBD2. Germline V gives CDR1 LGHNA, CDR2 YSLEER. The J segment lost 4 bases and the V segment lost 2 bases, leaving 13 bases of the junction unmatched. The CDR3 sequence is 18 residues long. Here the CDR3 reads CASSQYLTGGTDYNEQFF. The CDR3 DNA is TGCGCCAGCAGCCAATATCTTACGGGAGGGACGGATTACAATGAGCAGTTCTTC.

The rearrangement joins TRBV10-2 to TRBJ1-1, with D tentatively TRBD1 (6 bases). This CDR3 has 17 residues. CDR1 is WSHSY, CDR2 SAAADI, per germline. V gave up 0 bases and J gave up 0 bases, with 14 bases separating them. CDR3 in amino acids: CASSESRGQGLNTEAFF. The DNA for the CDR3 is TGCGCCAGCAGTGAGTCACGGGGGCAGGGACTGAACACTGAAGCTTTCTTT.

The rearrangement uses TRBV10-3 and TRBJ1-1; the match to TRBD1 covers 7 bases. This CDR3 comprises 17 residues. Germline V gene sequence: CDR1 ENHRY, CDR2 SYGVKD. J was trimmed by 2 bases and V by 2 bases; bases with no gene match: 11. CDR3 coding DNA: TGTGCCATCAGTGAGAAGGGGGCAGGGAGACCAAACACTGAAGCTTTCTTT. Translated, it gives CAISEKGAGRPNTEAFF.

This clone was seen a few times. This rearrangement joins TRBV6-1 to TRBJ2-3; TRBD1 aligns across 8 bases. The CDR3 is 15 residues long. V trimming: 3 bases; J trimming: 4 bases; junction bases outside the gene matches: 6. Germline values: CDR1 MNHNS, CDR2 SASEGT. For the CDR3, the DNA is TGTGCCAGCAGTGACTCAGGACAGGGACCAGATACGCAGTATTTT. This translates into CASSDSGQGPDTQYF.

J is TRBJ1-1 and V is TRBV15; D may be TRBD1 (5 bases). The CDR3 runs to 15 residues. V gave up 0 bases and J gave up 0 bases, with 8 bases separating them. Per germline, CDR1 LNHNV and CDR2 YYDKDF (reference sequence). The CDR3 loop is CATSRERGLNTEAFF. CDR3 nucleotide sequence: TGTGCCACCAGCAGAGAACGGGGCTTGAACACTGAAGCTTTCTTT.

This chain uses TRBV7-9 with TRBJ2-1; D may be TRBD2 (6 bases). The CDR3 loop spans 14 amino acids. The V end was cut by 0 bases, the J end by 4 bases, with 7 bases between. The germline CDR1 and CDR2 sequences are SEHNR and FQNEAQ (reference sequence). The CDR3 DNA follows: TGTGCCAGCAGCTTAGCGGGGACTTACAATGAGCAGTTCTTC. Protein product: CASSLAGTYNEQFF.

This clone has only a few counts. The rearrangement links TRBV19 to TRBJ1-5; D uncertain. Trimming pared 0 bases from V and 7 bases from J, leaving 13 bases between. The germline V gene has CDR1 LNHDA and CDR2 SQIVND (reference sequence). The CDR3 spans 15 residues. CDR3 DNA: TGTGCCAGTAGTATAGATCAGGTCGGGCCCCAGCCCCAGCATTTT. Translating it yields CASSIDQVGPQPQHF.

This clone was seen only a few times. The rearrangement links TRBV6-5 to TRBJ2-7; D possibly corresponds to TRBD1 (6 bases). V was pared by 5 bases and J by 4 bases, with 15 bases between. The CDR3 contains 14 residues. The germline V gene has CDR1 MNHEY and CDR2 SVGAGI. The CDR3 protein is CASSEDRDLYEQYF. The CDR3 DNA reads as TGTGCCAGCAGTGAGGACAGAGACCTTTACGAGCAGTACTTC.

The CDR3 nucleotides are TGTGCCACCAGCAGAGACATATGGCAAGAGACCCAGTACTTC. Protein product: CATSRDIWQETQYF. The J gene is TRBJ2-5, the V gene TRBV15, with unresolved D. Per germline, CDR1 LNHNV and CDR2 YYDKDF (reference sequence). The CDR3 length is 14 residues. With 0 bases removed from V and 2 bases from J, the gap between germline ends came to 7 bases.

The chain has TRBV10-2 and TRBJ1-4, with D possibly TRBD1 on 5 matching bases. In germline, CDR1 is WSHSY, CDR2 SAAADI. Trimming took off 7 bases at V and 5 bases at J, with 17 bases between the two ends. The CDR3 has 15 amino acids. CDR3 protein: CASTPGSAGNEKLFF. CDR3 bases: TGCGCCAGCACCCCGGGGAGCGCAGGGAATGAAAAACTGTTTTTT.

The V call is TRBV7-8, the J call TRBJ1-1; D unresolved. The CDR3 length is 12 residues. Germline CDR1 SGHVS, CDR2 FQNEAQ. Trimming took 5 bases from V and 1 from J, leaving 5 bases between them. The CDR3 here is CASSQRNTEAFF. The CDR3 DNA follows: TGTGCCAGCAGCCAAAGGAACACTGAAGCTTTCTTT. Full variable domain (outside the CDR3, taken from reference TRBV7-8 and TRBJ1-1): GAGVSQSPRYKVAKRGQDVALRCDPISGHVSLFWYQQALGQGPEFLTYFQNEAQLDKSGLPSDRFFAERPEGSVSTLKIQRTQQEDSAVYLCASSQRNTEAFFGQGTRLTVV.

The rearrangement joins TRBV7-9 to TRBJ2-5; D is perhaps TRBD1 (6 bases). The germline V gene has CDR1 SEHNR and CDR2 FQNEAQ (reference sequence). V was shortened by 6 bases and J by 1 base, with 12 bases between the two germline ends. The CDR3 runs to 14 residues. CDR3: CASRKDSTQETQYF. The CDR3 bases are TGTGCCAGCAGGAAGGACAGTACCCAAGAGACCCAGTACTTC.

This sequence joins TRBV6-4 and TRBJ2-4; 7 nucleotides line up with TRBD1. Trimming at V came to 3 bases and at J to 7 bases, leaving 3 bases not matched to a gene. The CDR3 loop spans 13 amino acids. The germline V gene encodes CDR1 MRHNA and CDR2 SNTAGT. DNA for the CDR3: TGTGCCAGCAGTGAAGCCAGGGGGAACATTCAGTACTTC. As protein: CASSEARGNIQYF.

The chain recombines TRBV6-1 with TRBJ2-7, with 9 nucleotides matching TRBD1. This CDR3 is built from 14 residues. The ends lost 1 base at V and 2 bases at J; junction bases unmatched: 0. Germline V lookup: CDR1 MNHNS, CDR2 SASEGT. CDR3 bases: TGTGCCAGCAGTGAAGGACAGGGGGCCTACGAGCAGTACTTC. Translated, it gives CASSEGQGAYEQYF.

V and J are TRBV15 and TRBJ1-1; TRBD1 agrees at 9 bases. In germline, CDR1 is LNHNV, CDR2 YYDKDF (reference sequence). The junction had 3 bases not matched to a gene; V was cut back by 3 bases and J by 4 bases. The CDR3 totals 14 residues. This CDR3 reads CATSRRTGATEAFF. CDR3 DNA sequence: TGTGCCACCAGCAGGAGGACAGGGGCCACTGAAGCTTTCTTT.

The chain combines TRBV2 with TRBJ1-2; 9 bases fit TRBD1. V shed 7 bases, J shed 10 bases, and the junction held 7 bases outside the gene matches. The CDR3 runs 12 residues. Germline CDR1 reads SNHLY; CDR2 reads FYNNEI. The CDR3 region is CASTRTGDTYTF. CDR3 coding DNA: TGTGCCAGCACGCGGACAGGGGACACCTACACCTTC.

This sequence joins TRBV19 and TRBJ2-1; TRBD2 agrees at 11 bases. After removal of 5 bases from V and 2 bases from J, the junction contained 11 bases not matched to a gene. Germline V gene lookup returns CDR1 LNHDA and CDR2 SQIVND (reference sequence). The length of the CDR3 is 18 residues. This CDR3 reads CASSVDGGLAATYNEQFF. In DNA, the CDR3 is TGTGCCAGTAGTGTCGACGGGGGACTAGCGGCGACCTACAATGAGCAGTTCTTC.

The V and J genes are TRBV18 and TRBJ2-1; weak D call: TRBD1 (5 bases). Germline V gives CDR1 KGHSH, CDR2 LQKENI. This CDR3 region has 17 residues. The V gene lost 4 bases and the J gene lost 0 bases, with 16 bases spanning the gap. The DNA of the CDR3 is TGTGCCAGCTCACGATCACAGGTACTGAGCTCCTACAATGAGCAGTTCTTC. This translates into CASSRSQVLSSYNEQFF.

This clone was detected only a few times. The chain is built from TRBV5-1 and TRBJ2-1; 8 nucleotides agree with TRBD1. This CDR3 comprises 14 residues. The junction had 7 bases not matched to a gene; V was cut back by 4 bases and J by 7 bases. Germline-derived CDR1 and CDR2 are SGHRS and YFSETQ. CDR3 amino acids: CASSQSGGENEQFF. The CDR3 DNA follows: TGCGCCAGCAGCCAGTCAGGGGGCGAGAATGAGCAGTTCTTC.

Remarks on this clone: One end of the junction does not line up with germline, which may come from a read error. This chain joins TRBV4-1 and TRBJ2-1; TRBD1 agrees at 9 bases. This CDR3 comprises 16 residues. Germline lookup yields CDR1 MGHRA and CDR2 YSYEKL. CDR3 bases: TGCGCCAGCAGCGAAGAACACAGGGGGCTTTACAATGAGCAGTTCTTC. Protein product: CASSEEHRGLYNEQFF.

This clone was observed once. V usage is TRBV7-9 and J usage is TRBJ2-7; 10 nucleotides line up with TRBD1. V shed 5 bases, J shed 5 bases, and the junction held 9 bases outside the gene matches. The CDR3 loop spans 15 amino acids. CDR1 SEHNR and CDR2 FQNEAQ come from the germline V gene (reference sequence). In DNA, the CDR3 is TGTGCCAGCAGCCCGACCCGGGACAGGGGCCACGAGCAGTACTTC. Residues: CASSPTRDRGHEQYF.